This T cell receptor beta chain originates from a study of identical twins listed by TCRdb under 2016. Some background on the complete study: To test whether fetal clonotypes persist, the study used deep sequencing on TCR alpha and beta repertoires from monozygotic twins, unrelated adults of various ages, and cord blood. To rule out contamination, replicate twin experiments were performed at different times with different library preparation protocols. What the authors observed across the whole study: Compared with coincidental sharing between unrelated individuals, an excess of low generation-probability sequences was observed among out-of-frame TCR alpha sequences shared between twins. Fewer insertions were carried by abundant cord blood beta clonotypes, a similar but weaker trend appeared in young adult naive repertoires, and no such trend appeared in memory repertoires. Conclusions relied on cross-sectional statistical analysis, since the same donors could not be followed over many years. Zero-insertion analyses could be partly confounded by invariant T cells such as MAIT and iNKT, though diverse VJ usage argued against such confounding for most clonotypes. In monozygotic twins, out-of-frame TCR alpha sharing was systematically underestimated by recombination models, although the models agreed with sharing between unrelated individuals. The excess sharing between twins in beta out-of-frame sequences was weaker because fewer shared sequences reduced the signal-to-noise ratio.

The library was built by means of 5' RACE. Data came from an Illumina HiSeq 2000. A universal primer binding site was introduced by template switching, and a unique molecular identifier was present in the final cDNA, enabling accurate counting of TCR cDNA molecules. Specific primers in the conserved constant-segment region were used to synthesize first-strand cDNA for the TCR alpha and beta chains. To control for contamination, every cDNA library was double barcoded, receiving both a SMART-Mk sample barcode and Illumina barcodes. TruSeq adapter sequences, together with Illumina sample barcodes, were added in two successive PCR steps. Sequencing of the TCR alpha and beta cDNA libraries was done on the Illumina HiSeq platform using custom primers. For the original study's pipeline: MiGEC was used to process raw reads and extract unique molecular identifiers, and MiXCR was used to find CDR3 positions. For each individual, recombination models were inferred using an EM algorithm with the repgenHMM and IGoR tools. Shared clonotype analysis was performed with the tcR package in R, normalizing sharing by the product of cloneset sizes. To study raw recombination free of thymic and clonal selection effects, out-of-frame nonproductive sequences were analyzed. The raw public reads went through TCRdb reprocessing: fastp at Q25, MiXCR clone calling, in-frame beta chains kept. All rows with the same CDR3 protein become a single entry with the most common DNA and genes. TCRdb, not the authors, supplied the V and J calls. The sample profile shows about 100,000 distinct CDR3 sequences; about 5.6% of them were found once. Of the sample, 10% to 15% is held by the ten largest clones.

This clonotype occurred many times. The target of this receptor is not known. Base qualities are not recorded, but no much larger clone differs from it by a single base. The CDR3 runs 13 amino acids, cysteine and phenylalanine included. CDR3 DNA only is kept here, 39 bases in frame from base 1. Trimming removed 4 bases from V and 4 bases from J, leaving 13 bases between the germline ends. The germline V gene gives CDR1 as SQVTM and CDR2 as ANQGSEA. Every donor in the study was a healthy Caucasian. Miltenyi CD45RO+ enrichment and human naive T-cell isolation kits were used to isolate memory (CD45RO+) and naive T cells from PBMC.

The TCR originated in a woman aged 50 to 60 in good health. This chain is built from TRBV29-1 and TRBJ2-5, with the D call perhaps TRBD1 or TRBD2, each one matching 5 bases. The sequencing sample was made of memory T cells sorted from blood. Sample cell subset or site, as interpreted from the label and publication: CD45RO+ enriched T cells. For the CDR3, the sequence is CSVGQGGGETQYF. At the DNA level, the sequence is TGCAGCGTTGGGCAGGGTGGGGGAGAGACCCAGTACTTC.